These 10 T cell receptor beta chains originate from one sample sequenced in a study of T cell repertoires in cytomegalovirus infection. TCRdb recomputed calls from the reads with MiXCR, one row per CDR3 protein. Seen here are almost 550,000 distinct CDR3 sequences, 16% observed once, and the top ten hold 20% to 30%. What was sequenced was CD8+ T cells from PBMCs. These receptors were obtained from a human donor in good health (CMV status not recorded). Some clones in this sample may be carry-over from other donors' samples.

This clonotype was recorded at least ten times. The V call is TRBV28, the J call TRBJ2-7; 8 bases fit TRBD2. V trimming: 4 bases; J trimming: 2 bases; junction bases outside the gene matches: 4. The CDR3 has 14 residues. Looked up from germline, CDR1 is MDHEN and CDR2 is SYDVKM. The CDR3 is CASSSSGRPYEQYF. The CDR3 DNA is TGTGCCAGCAGTTCTAGCGGGCGACCCTACGAGCAGTACTTC.

The genes are TRBV20-1 and TRBJ2-1; 14 nucleotides agree with TRBD2. CDR3 length: 17 residues. The V gene's germline CDR1 is DFQATT and CDR2 SNEGSKA (reference sequence). Losses at the gene ends were 1 base for V and 9 bases for J; bases not matched to a gene: 11. CDR3 loop: CSARVPGLAGEMGEQFF. CDR3 nucleotide sequence: TGCAGTGCTAGAGTGCCGGGACTAGCGGGGGAGATGGGTGAGCAGTTCTTC.

The sample holds many counts of this clonotype. The genes are TRBV7-6 and TRBJ1-6; 8 positions match TRBD1. In germline, CDR1 is SGHVS, CDR2 FNYEAQ. The V and J ends lost 5 bases and 10 bases, in that order; junction bases with no gene match: 7. The CDR3 sequence is 14 residues long. CDR3 DNA: TGTGCCAGCAGCGAGACAGGGGTAGGATCACCCCTCCACTTT. Protein sequence: CASSETGVGSPLHF.

This clonotype was counted only a few times. The rearrangement uses TRBV13 and TRBJ2-1; D is unresolved. Per the germline V gene, CDR1 is PRHDT and CDR2 is FYEKMQ (reference sequence). V gave up 9 bases and J gave up 2 bases, with 20 bases separating them. This CDR3 has 16 amino acids. The CDR3 loop is CASDTWGNNTYNEQFF. The CDR3 bases are TGTGCCAGTGATACTTGGGGAAACAATACCTACAATGAGCAGTTCTTC.

This clonotype was recorded at least ten times. The genes are TRBV4-1 and TRBJ1-2; D is possibly TRBD1 (6 bases). Germline CDR1 reads MGHRA; CDR2 reads YSYEKL. The CDR3 sequence is 17 residues long. The V and J ends lost 3 bases and 3 bases respectively, with 20 bases between them. CDR3 loop: CASSQGTGSRRDYGYTF. The CDR3 coding sequence is TGCGCCAGCAGCCAGGGAACAGGGAGTCGTAGGGACTATGGCTACACCTTC.

The chain links TRBV7-9 to TRBJ1-2, with TRBD1 matching 8 bases. Germline V gene data show CDR1 as SEHNR and CDR2 as FQNEAQ (reference sequence). CDR3 length equals 16 residues. With 1 base clipped from V and 7 bases from J, the junction kept 11 bases outside the gene matches. For the CDR3, the DNA is TGTGCCAGCAGCTTAGGGCGACAGGGGCCACTTTTTGGCTACACCTTC. It translates to CASSLGRQGPLFGYTF. Variable domain in full (rest from reference TRBV7-9 and TRBJ1-2): DTGVSQNPRHKITKRGQNVTFRCDPISEHNRLYWYRQTLGQGPEFLTYFQNEAQLEKSRLLSDRFSAERPKGSFSTLEIQRTEQGDSAMYLCASSLGRQGPLFGYTFGSGTRLTVV.

The chain employs TRBV20-1 and TRBJ1-6, with D maybe TRBD1 (6 bases). Trimming removed 0 bases at V and 10 bases at J, with 22 bases between. This CDR3 has 17 amino acids. Germline loops: CDR1 DFQATT, CDR2 SNEGSKA (reference sequence). The CDR3 DNA is TGCAGTGCTAGAGATCTCGACGGGGGGCAGGGGAACTCACCCCTCCACTTT. As protein: CSARDLDGGQGNSPLHF.

V usage is TRBV20-1 and J usage is TRBJ2-5; 7 bases are shared with TRBD2. This CDR3 is 16 amino acids long. V trimming: 5 bases; J trimming: 1 base; junction bases outside the gene matches: 13. Germline-derived CDR1 and CDR2 are DFQATT and SNEGSKA (reference sequence). CDR3 in DNA: TGCAGTGCTCCCGCCTCCCGGGACTACCTCCAAGAGACCCAGTACTTC. Amino acid sequence: CSAPASRDYLQETQYF.

This clonotype was found many times. The chain couples TRBV7-2 to TRBJ2-1; no firm D call. Germline V CDR1 and CDR2: SGHTA, FQGNSA. This CDR3 has 13 residues. With 5 bases removed from V and 4 bases from J, the gap between germline ends came to 9 bases. CDR3 nucleotide sequence: TGTGCCAGCAGCCTTGACACGTACAATGAGCAGTTCTTC. Amino acid sequence: CASSLDTYNEQFF.

This clonotype was seen only a few times. The V and J genes are TRBV5-1 and TRBJ2-2, with D tentatively TRBD1 or TRBD2 (7 bases each). The V end was cut by 2 bases, the J end by 9 bases, with 17 bases between. Germline lookup yields CDR1 SGHRS and CDR2 YFSETQ. The length of the CDR3 is 15 residues. The CDR3 region has the DNA TGCGCCAGCAGCTTAAGCGGGACAGTGATACGGGAGCTGTTTTTT. Encoded protein: CASSLSGTVIRELFF. The variable domain in full, completed from reference TRBV5-1 and TRBJ2-2, reads KAGVTQTPRYLIKTRGQQVTLSCSPISGHRSVSWYQQTPGQGLQFLFEYFSETQRNKGNFPGRFSGRQFSNSRSEMNVSTLELGDSALYLCASSLSGTVIRELFFGEGSRLTVL.